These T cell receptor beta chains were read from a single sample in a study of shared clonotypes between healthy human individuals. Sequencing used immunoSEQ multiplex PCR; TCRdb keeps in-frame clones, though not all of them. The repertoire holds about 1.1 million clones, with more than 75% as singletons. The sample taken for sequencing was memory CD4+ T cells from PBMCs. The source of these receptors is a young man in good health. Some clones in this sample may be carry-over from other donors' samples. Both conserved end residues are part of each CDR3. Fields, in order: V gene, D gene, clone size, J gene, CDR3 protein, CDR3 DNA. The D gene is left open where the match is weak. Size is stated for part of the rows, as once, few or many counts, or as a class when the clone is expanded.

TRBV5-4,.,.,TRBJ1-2,CASSFPDGYGYTF,TGTGCCAGCAGCTTCCCAGACGGCTATGGCTACACCTTC
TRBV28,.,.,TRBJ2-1,CASRRPGPTSYNEQFF,TGTGCCAGCAGGCGGCCGGGACCCACTTCCTACAATGAGCAGTTCTTC
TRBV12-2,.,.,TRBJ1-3,CAPKTGLGSGNTIYF,TGTGCGCCGAAGACAGGCCTTGGATCTGGAAACACCATATATTTT
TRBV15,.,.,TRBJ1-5,CATSREQGYNQPQHF,TGTGCCACCAGCAGAGAGCAGGGTTACAATCAGCCCCAGCATTTT
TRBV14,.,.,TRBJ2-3,CASSVRPVSTDTQYF,TGTGCCAGCAGCGTGCGACCCGTAAGCACAGATACGCAGTATTTT
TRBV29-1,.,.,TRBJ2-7,CSVGQGREQYF,TGCAGCGTTGGGCAGGGACGGGAGCAGTACTTC
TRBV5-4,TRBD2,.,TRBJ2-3,CASSYGTSATDTQYF,TGTGCCAGCAGCTACGGGACTAGCGCCACAGATACGCAGTATTTT
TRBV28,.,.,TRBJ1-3,CASSLENTIYF,TGTGCCAGCAGTTTAGAGAACACCATATATTTT
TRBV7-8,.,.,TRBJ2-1,CASSPSSSSYNEQFF,TGTGCCAGCAGCCCTAGCTCCAGCTCCTACAATGAGCAGTTCTTC
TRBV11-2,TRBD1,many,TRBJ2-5,CASSSNSGGWETQYF,TGTGCCAGCAGCTCCAACTCAGGGGGCTGGGAGACCCAGTACTTC
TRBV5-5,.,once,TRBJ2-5,CASSFRPQETQYF,TGTGCCAGCAGCTTCCGACCCCAAGAGACCCAGTACTTC